Following are 29 T cell receptor beta chains from one sample sequenced in a study of blood T cells in healthy people across ages. Alongside a J-beta primer mix, a sample-barcoded 5' primer served in a second PCR lasting about 7 to 12 cycles. TCRdb called the 5' RACE reads again in MiXCR, with one record for every CDR3 protein. The sample yields hundreds of thousands of distinct CDR3 sequences, 50% to 65% seen once. Sequencing was carried out using blood. These receptors all stem from a man of 80 years or more in good health.

This chain joins TRBV20-1 and TRBJ2-3; 13 bases fit TRBD2. The J segment lost 1 base and the V segment lost 7 bases, leaving 2 bases of the junction unmatched. The CDR3 covers 14 residues. CDR1 DFQATT and CDR2 SNEGSKA come from the germline V gene (reference sequence). CDR3 sequence: CSGTSGSRTDTQYF. In nucleotides, the CDR3 is TGCAGTGGGACTAGCGGGAGCCGCACAGATACGCAGTATTTT.

The V and J genes are TRBV7-8 and TRBJ2-3; 7 nucleotides match TRBD1. Unmatched junction bases numbered 7, after V lost 4 bases and J lost 0 bases. Germline assignment: CDR1 SGHVS and CDR2 FQNEAQ. This CDR3 region has 16 residues. Here the CDR3 DNA reads TGTGCCAGCAGCTCCTGGGACAGAAGAAGCACAGATACGCAGTATTTT. Translation: CASSSWDRRSTDTQYF. Looking up the rest from reference TRBV7-8 and TRBJ2-3 gives the full variable domain: GAGVSQSPRYKVAKRGQDVALRCDPISGHVSLFWYQQALGQGPEFLTYFQNEAQLDKSGLPSDRFFAERPEGSVSTLKIQRTQQEDSAVYLCASSSWDRRSTDTQYFGPGTRLTVL.

This clonotype was found once. The chain has TRBV2 and TRBJ2-5, with 15 nucleotides matching TRBD2. Germline CDR1 reads SNHLY; CDR2 reads FYNNEI. Losses at the gene ends were 9 bases for V and 11 bases for J; bases not matched to a gene: 25. This CDR3 has 19 amino acids. CDR3 residues: CASLERGGLAGGSSNEQYF. The CDR3, as DNA: TGTGCCAGTCTAGAACGGGGGGGACTAGCGGGAGGTTCGAGCAATGAGCAGTACTTC.

The chain combines TRBV10-3 with TRBJ2-3; the D gene is possibly TRBD2 (6 bases). CDR3 length: 14 amino acids. Germline lookup yields CDR1 ENHRY and CDR2 SYGVKD. V shed 11 bases and J shed 2 bases, with 17 bases lying between them. The CDR3 coding sequence is TGTGCCCAAGGGCGGGGAGATTCCACAGATACGCAGTATTTT. Amino acid sequence: CAQGRGDSTDTQYF.

This clonotype was observed a handful of times. This chain connects TRBV28 to TRBJ2-5, with 7 bases matching TRBD1. The V gene's germline CDR1 is MDHEN and CDR2 SYDVKM. This CDR3 spans 15 amino acids. V trimming: 2 bases; J trimming: 0 bases; junction bases outside the gene matches: 3. The CDR3 nucleotides are TGTGCCAGCAGTTTACTCGACAGGGACCAAGAGACCCAGTACTTC. Its protein product is CASSLLDRDQETQYF.

The rearrangement joins TRBV5-6 to TRBJ2-5; D is possibly TRBD1 (5 bases). V was clipped by 6 bases and J by 1 base, with 7 bases between them. The CDR3 has 12 amino acids. Germline V lookup: CDR1 SGHDT, CDR2 YYEEEE. This CDR3 reads CASKGPQETQYF. The CDR3 nucleotides read TGTGCCAGCAAGGGGCCCCAAGAGACCCAGTACTTC.

This clonotype has a handful of counts. The chain uses TRBV15 and TRBJ1-4; D is uncertain. The CDR3 spans 17 residues. Germline CDR1 reads LNHNV; CDR2 reads YYDKDF (reference sequence). V lost 0 bases and J lost 0, with 11 bases in between. Here the CDR3 DNA reads TGTGCCACCAGCAGAGATCCCGCAGGCCCAACTAATGAAAAACTGTTTTTT. Its protein is CATSRDPAGPTNEKLFF.

This clonotype has more than one count but fewer than ten. The chain has TRBV5-1 and TRBJ2-7, with 11 bases fitting TRBD2. The trim removed 7 bases at V and 3 bases at J, leaving 12 bases unmatched. The CDR3 length is 16 residues. CDR1 SGHRS and CDR2 YFSETQ come from the germline V gene. The CDR3 sequence is CASGDGTSGGVYEQYF. The CDR3 DNA reads TGCGCCAGCGGCGACGGGACTAGCGGAGGCGTCTACGAGCAGTACTTC.

This chain joins TRBV11-2 and TRBJ2-1, with 11 nucleotides matching TRBD2. This CDR3 has 17 amino acids. Germline V lookup: CDR1 SGHAT, CDR2 FQNNGV. Germline trimming cut 1 base from V and 4 bases from J; bases unmatched to any gene: 6. The CDR3 bases are TGTGCCAGCAGCTTAGTCTCCACTAGCGGGGGTTACAATGAGCAGTTCTTC. Its translation is CASSLVSTSGGYNEQFF. The complete variable domain, with remaining parts taken from reference TRBV11-2 and TRBJ2-1, reads EAGVAQSPRYKIIEKRQSVAFWCNPISGHATLYWYQQILGQGPKLLIQFQNNGVVDDSQLPKDRFSAERLKGVDSTLKIQPAKLEDSAVYLCASSLVSTSGGYNEQFFGPGTRLTVL.

This chain joins TRBV20-1 and TRBJ2-1; 8 nucleotides agree with TRBD1. CDR1 and CDR2 (germline): DFQATT, SNEGSKA (reference sequence). J was trimmed by 4 bases and V by 4 bases; bases with no gene match: 3. This CDR3 is 13 amino acids long. The CDR3, as DNA: TGCAGTGCTACGGACAGGGATTACAATGAGCAGTTCTTC. Protein: CSATDRDYNEQFF.

In nucleotides, the CDR3 is TGTGCCAGCAGTTACTCGCCGAGGTTGGGCAATCAGCCCCAGCATTTT. It specifies CASSYSPRLGNQPQHF. V is TRBV6-6 and J is TRBJ1-5; D not resolved. V was clipped by 0 bases and J by 2 bases, with 11 bases between them. This CDR3 is built from 16 residues. Looked up from germline, CDR1 is MNHNY and CDR2 is SVGAGI (reference sequence).

V and J are TRBV7-2 and TRBJ1-1; a weak D match, TRBD1 (6 bases). Germline V gene data show CDR1 as SGHTA and CDR2 as FQGNSA. The CDR3 contains 14 residues. The V and J ends lost 1 base and 6 bases respectively, with 12 bases between them. For the CDR3, the DNA is TGTGCCAGCAGCTTAGAGCGGGGGGCGGCTGAAGCTTTCTTT. Its protein product is CASSLERGAAEAFF.

The V gene is TRBV5-1, the J gene TRBJ2-7; 9 bases are a match to TRBD1. The CDR3 has 15 residues. Looked up from germline, CDR1 is SGHRS and CDR2 is YFSETQ. J gave up 7 bases and V 0 bases, and 8 bases lay outside the gene matches. The DNA for the CDR3 is TGCGCCAGCAGCTTGGCGGGACAGGGAATGGGTGAGCAGTACTTC. It codes for CASSLAGQGMGEQYF.

V gene TRBV9 combines with J gene TRBJ2-5; 8 nucleotides agree with TRBD1. The J call may be in error: the DNA end matches TRBJ2-7 better. The CDR3 has 14 amino acids. The germline V gene has CDR1 SGDLS and CDR2 YYNGEE. This chain's CDR3 is CASSPTGGSNEQYF. The CDR3 DNA reads TGTGCCAGCAGCCCCACAGGGGGGTCCAACGAGCAGTACTTC.

The V gene is TRBV6-2 or TRBV6-3, the J gene TRBJ2-1; D unclear. The germline V and J ends were trimmed by 2 bases and 11 bases, with 7 bases remaining between them. The CDR3 has 11 residues. CDR1 MNHEY and CDR2 SVGEGT come from the germline V gene. CDR3 DNA sequence: TGTGCCAGCAGTTACATGCTCCAGCAGTTCTTC. Protein product: CASSYMLQQFF.

The chain recombines TRBV4-1 with TRBJ2-7; D not resolved. Looked up from germline, CDR1 is MGHRA and CDR2 is YSYEKL. The ends were cut back, 5 bases at V and 6 bases at J, with 20 bases in the middle. The CDR3 totals 15 residues. This chain's CDR3 is CASSSRSVDALEQYF. The CDR3 nucleotides read TGCGCCAGCAGCTCCCGGTCGGTGGATGCCCTCGAGCAGTACTTC.

A remark on this clonotype: The junction differs from germline at one of its ends, possibly a read error. The rearrangement joins TRBV6-1 to TRBJ2-7, with 15 bases lining up with TRBD2. The J call is uncertain, as TRBJ2-5 better fits the DNA end. The CDR3 totals 18 residues. Looked up from germline, CDR1 is MNHNS and CDR2 is SASEGT. CDR3 coding DNA: TGTACCAGCAGTGAAGCAGGGACTAGCGGGAGGCCCCAAGAGACCCAGTACTTC. Translation gives CTSSEAGTSGRPQETQYF.

As for this clonotype: The junction departs from the called germline gene at one end, perhaps through a read error. V gene TRBV29-1 combines with J gene TRBJ2-5, with D possibly being TRBD1 (5 bases). The germline CDR1 and CDR2 sequences are SQVTM and ANQGSEA. The CDR3 totals 12 residues. The CDR3 reads CSVAPGKETRYF. Written as DNA, the CDR3 is TGCAGCGTTGCCCCAGGGAAGGAGACCCGGTACTTC. The variable domain in full, with the rest retrieved from reference TRBV29-1 and TRBJ2-5, is SAVISQKPSRDICQRGTSLTIQCQVDSQVTMMFWYRQQPGQSLTLIATANQGSEATYESGFVIDKFPISRPNLTFSTLTVSNMSPEDSSIYLCSVAPGKETRYFGPGTRLLVL.

The rearrangement uses TRBV24-1 and TRBJ2-1, with D uncertain. The CDR3 contains 13 residues. CDR1 KGHDR and CDR2 SFDVKD come from the germline V gene. V lost 4 bases and J lost 10, with 13 bases in between. CDR3 protein: CATSDSKIQEQFF. DNA for the CDR3: TGTGCCACCAGTGACTCCAAGATTCAGGAGCAGTTCTTC.

This clonotype was found once. Its ends do not fully match the called genes, so a read error is possible. Here the CDR3 reads CSAGDQNEQFF. CDR3 DNA: TGCAGTGCTGGAGACCAAAATGAGCAGTTCTTC. The V call is TRBV20-1, the J call TRBJ2-1, with D unresolved. The germline V gene encodes CDR1 DFQATT and CDR2 SNEGSKA (reference sequence). This CDR3 is 11 amino acids long.

The chain links TRBV7-9 to TRBJ1-2, with unresolved D. Between the trimmed V and J ends, which lost 5 bases and 4 bases, there was a span of 11 bases. CDR1 is SEHNR, CDR2 FQNEAQ, per germline (reference sequence). The CDR3 contains 13 residues. The CDR3 sequence is CASSAADGYGYTF. The CDR3 nucleotides are TGTGCCAGCAGCGCCGCGGACGGCTATGGCTACACCTTC.

V and J are TRBV6-1 and TRBJ2-7; TRBD1 is a possible D gene (5 bases). Germline CDR1 reads MNHNS; CDR2 reads SASEGT. V was shortened by 5 bases and J by 3 bases, with 23 bases between the two germline ends. The CDR3 has 17 residues. The CDR3 here is CASSPTRATAWGYEQYF. In nucleotides, the CDR3 is TGTGCCAGCAGTCCAACTCGGGCGACAGCCTGGGGCTACGAGCAGTACTTC.

V is TRBV9 and J is TRBJ2-5; 7 bases are shared with TRBD2. This CDR3 is built from 16 residues. The V segment lost 0 bases and the J segment 5 bases; nucleotides outside the gene matches: 10. Germline CDR1 reads SGDLS; CDR2 reads YYNGEE. This CDR3 is CASSVALGRAGETQYF. DNA of the CDR3: TGTGCCAGCAGCGTAGCTTTGGGGAGGGCAGGGGAGACCCAGTACTTC.

Of note for this clonotype: Mismatch with germline at one junction end may stem from a read error. The chain has TRBV11-2 and TRBJ1-2, with D perhaps matching TRBD1 (5 bases). From germline, CDR1 is SGHAT and CDR2 FQNNGV. The CDR3 consists of 14 residues. The CDR3 coding sequence is TGTACCAGCAGCTTATCGAGACAGAGCTATGGCTACACCTTC. Protein: CTSSLSRQSYGYTF.

V is TRBV21-1 and J is TRBJ2-5; the table calls TRBD2, which could not be checked here. The DNA end favors TRBJ2-7, so the J call may be wrong. TRBV21-1 is classified as a pseudogene. The CDR3 spans 14 residues. In DNA form, the CDR3 reads TGTGCCAGCAGCAAAGGGAGAGGCCGTTACGAGCAGTACTTC. Protein product: CASSKGRGRYEQYF.

The genes are TRBV10-3 and TRBJ2-1, with 7 positions matching TRBD2. Losses at the gene ends were 4 bases for V and 7 bases for J; bases not matched to a gene: 10. The length of the CDR3 is 15 residues. Germline CDR1 and CDR2: ENHRY and SYGVKD. CDR3 protein: CAISAVAGAINEQFF. CDR3 nucleotide sequence: TGTGCCATCAGTGCCGTGGCGGGAGCAATAAATGAGCAGTTCTTC.

This clonotype was observed many times. The chain combines TRBV12-3 or TRBV12-4 with TRBJ1-2; possibly TRBD1 for D (5 bases). The CDR3 loop spans 13 amino acids. V was trimmed by 5 bases and J by 2 bases, leaving 9 bases between them. The DNA of the CDR3 is TGTGCCAGCAGTCCAAGACAGAACTATGGCTACACCTTC. Protein sequence: CASSPRQNYGYTF.

The rearrangement links TRBV12-3 or TRBV12-4 to TRBJ2-3; TRBD2 matches at 14 bases. This CDR3 is built from 17 residues. V was pared by 5 bases and J by 5 bases, with 9 bases of the junction left unmatched. The CDR3 is CASSPTGLAGVIDTQYF. CDR3 DNA sequence: TGTGCCAGCAGTCCGACGGGACTAGCGGGAGTGATAGATACGCAGTATTTT.

The gene calls are TRBV5-1 and TRBJ2-1; 8 bases map to TRBD1. The CDR3 covers 16 residues. V was clipped by 4 bases and J by 4 bases; unmatched bases: 10. Germline lookup yields CDR1 SGHRS and CDR2 YFSETQ. The CDR3 DNA is TGCGCCAGCAGCGTTAGGGGACAGGACAATTACAATGAGCAGTTCTTC. The encoded protein is CASSVRGQDNYNEQFF.